A selection of T cell receptor beta chains follows, all from one sample in a study of CD8 T cells in ankylosing spondylitis. Each CDR3 protein gets one entry after TCRdb re-called the 5' RACE reads with MiXCR. The sample consists of fewer than 500,000 distinct CDR3 sequences, roughly 26% of them appearing once. Sequenced: blood, either unsorted or a sorted T cell fraction (not recorded which). These receptors originate from a male donor with ankylosing spondylitis. Each CDR3 is given with its conserved first and last residue. The D gene is left open where the match is weak. Clone size, where shown, is once, few, many, or a class for clones that have expanded.

J,size,V,D,DNA,CDR3
TRBJ2-3,many,TRBV7-9,-,TGTGCCAGCAGCTTAGAACGGGCTAGCACAGATACGCAGTATTTT,CASSLERASTDTQYF
TRBJ1-5,-,TRBV20-1,-,TGCAGTGCTGGGCTCGGACGGCAGCCCCAGCATTTT,CSAGLGRQPQHF
TRBJ1-6,-,TRBV15,TRBD1,TGTGCCACCAGCGGCCGGGACAGGGACCCCTATAATTCACCCCTCCACTTT,CATSGRDRDPYNSPLHF
TRBJ1-1,few,TRBV18,-,TGTGCCAGCTCACGCCCGGACAGCCAAGCTTTCTTT,CASSRPDSQAFF
TRBJ2-7,-,TRBV20-1,-,TGCAGTGCTCCCACTCCCCGCGGGACCTACGAGCAGTACTTC,CSAPTPRGTYEQYF
TRBJ2-2,-,TRBV20-1,-,TGCAGTGCTAGTGGCGGAACCGGGGAGCTGTTTTTT,CSASGGTGELFF
TRBJ2-4,-,TRBV9,-,TGTGCCAGCAGCGCCGGCGGTGCCAAAAACATTCAGTACTTC,CASSAGGAKNIQYF
TRBJ1-1,-,TRBV12-3/TRBV12-4,-,TGTGCCAGCAGGGCATGGGCGAACCTGAACACTGAAGCTTTCTTT,CASRAWANLNTEAFF
TRBJ2-3,-,TRBV7-2,TRBD1,TGTGCCAGCAGCTTATGGGGGACAGGGGTTGGCACAGATACGCAGTATTTT,CASSLWGTGVGTDTQYF
TRBJ2-3,-,TRBV5-6,-,TGTGCCAGCAGCTGGTCGGTGGCTAGCACAGATACGCAGTATTTT,CASSWSVASTDTQYF
TRBJ2-2,-,TRBV15,-,TGTGCCACCAGCAGACGAACCGGGGAGCTGTTTTTT,CATSRRTGELFF
TRBJ1-2,once,TRBV20-1,-,TGCAGTGCTAGAGGCAGAAACTATGGCTACACCTTC,CSARGRNYGYTF
TRBJ2-5,few,TRBV12-3/TRBV12-4,TRBD2,TGTGCCAGCAGTTCCCCTAGCGGGAGCAGGGTAGAGACCCAGTACTTC,CASSSPSGSRVETQYF
TRBJ1-2,-,TRBV27,TRBD1,TGTGCCAGCGGGCCCGGGACAGGGTTTAACTATGGCTACACCTTC,CASGPGTGFNYGYTF
TRBJ2-1,-,TRBV20-1,-,TGCAGTGCTAACCCGAGGGAAGCTAGCTCCTACAATGAGCAGTTCTTC,CSANPREASSYNEQFF
TRBJ2-3,few,TRBV5-1,TRBD2,TGCGCCACCTCTAGCGGGAGCACAGATACGCAGTATTTT,CATSSGSTDTQYF
TRBJ1-3,-,TRBV9,TRBD1,TGTGCCAGCAGCGAAACAGGGGGAACTCCGGGAAACACCATATATTTT,CASSETGGTPGNTIYF
TRBJ2-2,-,TRBV5-4,-,TGTGCCAGCAGCTTCCCTAGCGTTGGGACCGGGGAGCTGTTTTTT,CASSFPSVGTGELFF
TRBJ2-7,few,TRBV25-1,-,TGTGCCAGCAGTGAATTCGACCAGGGGAACTACGAGCAGTACTTC,CASSEFDQGNYEQYF
TRBJ1-4,few,TRBV27,-,TGTGCCAGCAGTCTGATGACAACAACTAATGAAAAACTGTTTTTT,CASSLMTTTNEKLFF
TRBJ2-7,once,TRBV24-1,TRBD2,TGTGCCACCAGTGATAGAGTAGCGGGAGTGGGAGAGCAGTACTTC,CATSDRVAGVGEQYF
TRBJ2-5,-,TRBV28,-,TGTGCCAGCAGTCGGGCCGGGTGGGAGACCCAGTACTTC,CASSRAGWETQYF
TRBJ2-1,-,TRBV24-1,TRBD2,TGTGCCACCAGTGACCCTAGCGGGGATTACAATGAGCAGTTCTTC,CATSDPSGDYNEQFF